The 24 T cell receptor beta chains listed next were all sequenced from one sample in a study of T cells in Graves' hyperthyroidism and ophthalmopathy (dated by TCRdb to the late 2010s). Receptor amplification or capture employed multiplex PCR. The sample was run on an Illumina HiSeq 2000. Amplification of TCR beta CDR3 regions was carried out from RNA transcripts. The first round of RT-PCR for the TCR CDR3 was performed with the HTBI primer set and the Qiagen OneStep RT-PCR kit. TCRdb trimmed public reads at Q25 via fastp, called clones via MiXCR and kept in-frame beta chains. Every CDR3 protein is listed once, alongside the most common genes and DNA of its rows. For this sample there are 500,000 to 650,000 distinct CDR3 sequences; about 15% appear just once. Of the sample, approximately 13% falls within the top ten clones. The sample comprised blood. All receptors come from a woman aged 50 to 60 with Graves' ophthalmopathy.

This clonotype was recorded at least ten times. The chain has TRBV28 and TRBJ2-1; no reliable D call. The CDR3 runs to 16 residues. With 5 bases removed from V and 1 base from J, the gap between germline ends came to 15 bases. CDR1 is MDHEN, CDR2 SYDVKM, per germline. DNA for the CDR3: TGTGCCAGCAGTCCTCTAGTTGGCGGATCCTACAATGAGCAGTTCTTC. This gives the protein CASSPLVGGSYNEQFF.

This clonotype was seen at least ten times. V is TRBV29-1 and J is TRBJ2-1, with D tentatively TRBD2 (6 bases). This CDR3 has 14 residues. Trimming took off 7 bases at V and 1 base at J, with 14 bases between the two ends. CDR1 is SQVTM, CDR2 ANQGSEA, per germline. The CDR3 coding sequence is TGCAGCGGTACCGGGAGAGCGTCCTACAATGAGCAGTTCTTC. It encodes CSGTGRASYNEQFF.

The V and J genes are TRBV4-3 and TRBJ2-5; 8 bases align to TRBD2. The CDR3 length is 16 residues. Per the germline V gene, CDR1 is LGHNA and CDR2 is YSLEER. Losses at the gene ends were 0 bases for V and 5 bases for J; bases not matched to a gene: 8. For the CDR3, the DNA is TGCGCCAGCAGCCAAGAGACGGCGGGAGGCTGGGAGACCCAGTACTTC. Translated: CASSQETAGGWETQYF.

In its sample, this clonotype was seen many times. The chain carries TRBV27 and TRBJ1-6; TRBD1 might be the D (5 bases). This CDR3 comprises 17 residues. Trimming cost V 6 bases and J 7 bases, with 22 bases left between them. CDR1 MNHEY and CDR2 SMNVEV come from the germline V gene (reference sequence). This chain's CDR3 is CASRPSGSGAWNSPLHF. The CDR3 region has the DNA TGTGCCAGCAGACCCTCGGGGTCCGGGGCTTGGAATTCACCCCTCCACTTT.

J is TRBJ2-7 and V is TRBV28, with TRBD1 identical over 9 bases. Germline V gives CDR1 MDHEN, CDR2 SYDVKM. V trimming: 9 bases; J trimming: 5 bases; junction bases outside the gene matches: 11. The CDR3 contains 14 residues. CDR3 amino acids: CASFEGQGSHEQYF. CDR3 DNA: TGTGCCAGTTTTGAAGGACAGGGGTCCCACGAGCAGTACTTC.

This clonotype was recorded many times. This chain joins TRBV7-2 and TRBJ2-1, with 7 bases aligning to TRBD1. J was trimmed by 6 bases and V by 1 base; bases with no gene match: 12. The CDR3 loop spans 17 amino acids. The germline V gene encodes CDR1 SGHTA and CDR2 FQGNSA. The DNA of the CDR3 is TGTGCCAGCAGCTTAGTAGTAGACAGGGTCAAAGGCAATGAGCAGTTCTTC. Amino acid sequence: CASSLVVDRVKGNEQFF.

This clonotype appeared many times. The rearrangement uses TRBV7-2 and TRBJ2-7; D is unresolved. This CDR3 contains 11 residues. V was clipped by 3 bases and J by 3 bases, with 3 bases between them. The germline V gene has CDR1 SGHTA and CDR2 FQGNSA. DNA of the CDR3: TGTGCCAGCAGCTTCAACTACGAGCAGTACTTC. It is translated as CASSFNYEQYF.

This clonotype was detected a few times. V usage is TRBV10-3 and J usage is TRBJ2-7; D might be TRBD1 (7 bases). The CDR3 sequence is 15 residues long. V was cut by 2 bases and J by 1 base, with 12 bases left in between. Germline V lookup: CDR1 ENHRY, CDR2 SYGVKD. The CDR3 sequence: CAISETSGGSYEQYF. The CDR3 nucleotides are TGTGCCATCAGTGAGACGTCAGGGGGGTCCTACGAGCAGTACTTC.

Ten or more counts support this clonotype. In DNA, the CDR3 is TGTGCCAGCAGCCAAGACGGCAGGGACTACAATGAGCAGTTCTTC. Amino acids: CASSQDGRDYNEQFF. The V gene is TRBV3-1, the J gene TRBJ2-1, with D perhaps TRBD1 (5 bases). V shed 0 bases and J shed 3 bases, with 9 bases lying between them. This CDR3 comprises 15 residues. CDR1 is LGHDT, CDR2 YNNKEL, per germline (reference sequence).

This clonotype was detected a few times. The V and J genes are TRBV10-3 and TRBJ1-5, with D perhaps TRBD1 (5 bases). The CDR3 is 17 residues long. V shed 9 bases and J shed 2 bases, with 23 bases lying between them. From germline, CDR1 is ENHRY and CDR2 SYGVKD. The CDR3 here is CAIKGIPGIYCNQPQHF. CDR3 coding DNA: TGTGCCATAAAAGGGATCCCAGGGATATATTGCAATCAGCCCCAGCATTTT.

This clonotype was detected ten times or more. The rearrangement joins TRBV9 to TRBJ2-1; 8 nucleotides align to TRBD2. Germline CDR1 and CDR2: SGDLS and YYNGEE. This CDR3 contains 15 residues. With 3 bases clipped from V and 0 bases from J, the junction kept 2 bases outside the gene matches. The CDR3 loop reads CASSAAGDSYNEQFF. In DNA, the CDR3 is TGTGCCAGCAGCGCAGCGGGAGACTCCTACAATGAGCAGTTCTTC.

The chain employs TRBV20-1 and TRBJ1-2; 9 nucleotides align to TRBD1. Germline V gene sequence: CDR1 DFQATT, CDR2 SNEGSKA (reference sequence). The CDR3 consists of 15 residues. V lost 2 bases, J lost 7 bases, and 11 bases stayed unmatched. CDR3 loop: CSARTRPDRGGGYTF. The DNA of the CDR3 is TGCAGTGCTAGAACTCGCCCGGACAGGGGTGGTGGCTACACCTTC.

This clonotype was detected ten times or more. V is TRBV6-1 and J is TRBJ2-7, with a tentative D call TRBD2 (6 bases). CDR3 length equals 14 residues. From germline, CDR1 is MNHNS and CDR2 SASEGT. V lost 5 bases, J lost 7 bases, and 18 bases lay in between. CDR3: CASSYGPLSGEQYF. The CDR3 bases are TGTGCCAGCAGTTACGGCCCCCTCAGCGGGGAGCAGTACTTC.

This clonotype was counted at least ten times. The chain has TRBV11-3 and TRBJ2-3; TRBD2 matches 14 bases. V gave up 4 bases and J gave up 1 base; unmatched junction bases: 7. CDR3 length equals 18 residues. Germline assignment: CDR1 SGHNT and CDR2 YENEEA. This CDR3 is CASSYGLAGGFGTDTQYF. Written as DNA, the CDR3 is TGTGCCAGCAGCTACGGACTAGCGGGAGGATTTGGCACAGATACGCAGTATTTT.

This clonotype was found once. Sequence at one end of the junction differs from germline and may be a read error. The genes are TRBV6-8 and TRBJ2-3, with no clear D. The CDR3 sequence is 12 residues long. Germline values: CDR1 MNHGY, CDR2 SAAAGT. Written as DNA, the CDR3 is TGTGTCAGCAGCAGCCACACAGATACGCAGTATTTT. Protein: CVSSSHTDTQYF.

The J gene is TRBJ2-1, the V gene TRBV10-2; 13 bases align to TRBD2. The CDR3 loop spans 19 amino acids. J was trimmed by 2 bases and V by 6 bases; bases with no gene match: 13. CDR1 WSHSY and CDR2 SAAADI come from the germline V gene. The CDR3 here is CASRKGVTGTSGTYNEQFF. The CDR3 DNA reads TGCGCCAGCAGGAAAGGGGTCACAGGGACTAGCGGGACCTACAATGAGCAGTTCTTC.

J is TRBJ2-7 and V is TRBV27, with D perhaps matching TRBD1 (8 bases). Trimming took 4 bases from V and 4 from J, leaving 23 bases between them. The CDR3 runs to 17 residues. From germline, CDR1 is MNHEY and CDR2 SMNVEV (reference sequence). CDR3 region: CASSSSRQGRVLYEQYF. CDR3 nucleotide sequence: TGTGCCAGCAGTTCGTCCCGACAGGGGAGGGTCTTGTACGAGCAGTACTTC.

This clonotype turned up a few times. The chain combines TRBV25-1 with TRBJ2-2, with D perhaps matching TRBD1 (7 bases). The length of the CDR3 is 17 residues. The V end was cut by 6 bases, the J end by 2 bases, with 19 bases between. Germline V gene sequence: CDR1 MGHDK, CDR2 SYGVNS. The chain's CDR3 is CASRSQDREANTGELFF. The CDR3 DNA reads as TGTGCCAGCAGATCACAAGACAGGGAGGCCAACACCGGGGAGCTGTTTTTT.

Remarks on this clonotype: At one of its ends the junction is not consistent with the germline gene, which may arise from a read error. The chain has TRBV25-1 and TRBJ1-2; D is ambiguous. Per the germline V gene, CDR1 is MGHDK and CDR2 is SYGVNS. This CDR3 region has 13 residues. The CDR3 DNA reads TGTGCCAGCAGTGAATATCCCAACTATGACTACACCTTC. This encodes CASSEYPNYDYTF.

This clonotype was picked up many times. The CDR3 DNA sequence: TGTGCCAGCTCACCACTCGCGCAGATGAACACTGAAGCTTTCTTT. This gives the protein CASSPLAQMNTEAFF. This sequence joins TRBV18 and TRBJ1-1, with D hard to call. The CDR3 has 15 residues. Germline CDR1 and CDR2: KGHSH and LQKENI. The germline V and J ends were trimmed by 1 base and 0 bases, with 9 bases remaining between them.

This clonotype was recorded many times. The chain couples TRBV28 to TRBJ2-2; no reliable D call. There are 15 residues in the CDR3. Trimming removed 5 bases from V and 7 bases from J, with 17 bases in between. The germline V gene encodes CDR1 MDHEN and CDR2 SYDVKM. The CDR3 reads CASSRVLQLVGELFF. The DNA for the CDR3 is TGTGCCAGCAGTAGGGTTCTGCAATTGGTCGGGGAGCTGTTTTTT.

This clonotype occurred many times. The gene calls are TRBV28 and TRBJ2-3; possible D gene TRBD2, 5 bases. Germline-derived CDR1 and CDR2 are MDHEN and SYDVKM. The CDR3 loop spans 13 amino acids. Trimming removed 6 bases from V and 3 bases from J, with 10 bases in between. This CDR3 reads CASRDGITDTQYF. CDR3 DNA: TGTGCCAGCAGGGACGGGATTACAGATACGCAGTATTTT.

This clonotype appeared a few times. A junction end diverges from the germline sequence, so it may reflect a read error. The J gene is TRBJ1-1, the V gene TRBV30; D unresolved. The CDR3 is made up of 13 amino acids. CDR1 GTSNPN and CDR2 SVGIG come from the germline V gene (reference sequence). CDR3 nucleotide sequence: TGTGCCCGGAGTGTAAAAGGTCCGTCCGAAGCTTTCTTT. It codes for CARSVKGPSEAFF.

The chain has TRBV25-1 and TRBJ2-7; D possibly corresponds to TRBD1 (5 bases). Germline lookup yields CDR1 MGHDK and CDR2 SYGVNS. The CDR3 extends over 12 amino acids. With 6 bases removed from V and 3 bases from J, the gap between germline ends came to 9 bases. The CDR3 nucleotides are TGTGCCAGCAGGGACACGGACTACGAGCAGTACTTC. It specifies CASRDTDYEQYF.